This is a list of T cell receptor beta chains from one sample in a study of blood T cell repertoires in COVID-19. The assay was immunoSEQ multiplex PCR, and TCRdb's table has in-frame clones only and misses some. The data show 200,000 or so clones, with less than 90% seen just once and 5.1% held by the top ten. Source material: peripheral blood. The receptors come from a woman aged 55-75 years who had recovered from COVID-19. Each CDR3 is given with its conserved first and last residue. D genes are given only for firm matches. Part of the rows lack a size; the others show once, few, many or a class for expanded clones.

D: NA
size: once
V: TRBV30
J: TRBJ1-3
DNA: TGTGCCTGGAGTGTACATCGGGGAGGTTGGAGCTCTGGAAACACCATATATTTT
CDR3: CAWSVHRGGWSSGNTIYF

D: TRBD2
size: NA
V: TRBV27
J: TRBJ2-7
DNA: TGTGCCAGCAGTCCCGGGGCTAGCGGTATCGGTGAGCAGTACTTC
CDR3: CASSPGASGIGEQYF

D: NA
size: once
V: TRBV5-4
J: TRBJ2-1
DNA: TGTGCCAGCAGCTTGAGGGGGAGAGGGGACAATGAGCAGTTCTTC
CDR3: CASSLRGRGDNEQFF

D: TRBD2
size: NA
V: TRBV7-8
J: TRBJ2-7
DNA: TGTGCCAGCAGCTTTACTAGCGGGGGCAGCTACGAGCAGTACTTC
CDR3: CASSFTSGGSYEQYF

D: NA
size: NA
V: TRBV21-1
J: TRBJ2-2
DNA: TGTGCCAGCAGCAAAGAGGCTAGCGGGGGCGTAGGGCTCCTTTACACCGGGGAGCTGTTTTTT
CDR3: CASSKEASGGVGLLYTGELFF

D: NA
size: once
V: TRBV4-2
J: TRBJ2-3
DNA: TGTGCCAGCAACCAAGGGGGGCCTAGCACAGATACGCAGTATTTT
CDR3: CASNQGGPSTDTQYF

D: TRBD1
size: NA
V: TRBV4-1
J: TRBJ1-5
DNA: TGCGCCAGCAGCCAAGTCCCCACAGGGGGAAGGAATCAGCCCCAGCATTTT
CDR3: CASSQVPTGGRNQPQHF

D: NA
size: NA
V: TRBV14
J: TRBJ1-4
DNA: TGTGCCAGCAGCCAAGATTCGGCAGGGTGGTACGAAAAACTGTTTTTT
CDR3: CASSQDSAGWYEKLFF

D: NA
size: NA
V: TRBV5-4
J: TRBJ1-2
DNA: TGTGCCAGCAGCTTAGACAGGAGCTATGGCTACACCTTC
CDR3: CASSLDRSYGYTF

D: TRBD2
size: NA
V: TRBV9
J: TRBJ2-2
DNA: TGTGCCAGCAGCTCGGGCCTCGGGACTAGGGGCACCGGGGAGCTGTTTTTT
CDR3: CASSSGLGTRGTGELFF

D: TRBD1
size: NA
V: TRBV27
J: TRBJ1-1
DNA: TGTGCCAGCAGTTTATCCGGGGACAGGAGTTACACAATGAACACTGAAGCTTTCTTT
CDR3: CASSLSGDRSYTMNTEAFF

D: TRBD2
size: NA
V: TRBV4-2
J: TRBJ2-7
DNA: TGTGCCAGCAGCCTTAGCGGGGGAAGACTTTACGAGCAGTACTTC
CDR3: CASSLSGGRLYEQYF

D: NA
size: NA
V: TRBV29-1
J: TRBJ1-2
DNA: TGCAGCGTTGAACCGGGAGCTAACTATGGCTACACCTTC
CDR3: CSVEPGANYGYTF

D: NA
size: few
V: TRBV30
J: TRBJ1-6
DNA: TGTGCCTGGAGTGTACCCCAGGCAGGGTTTAATTCACCCCTCCACTTT
CDR3: CAWSVPQAGFNSPLHF